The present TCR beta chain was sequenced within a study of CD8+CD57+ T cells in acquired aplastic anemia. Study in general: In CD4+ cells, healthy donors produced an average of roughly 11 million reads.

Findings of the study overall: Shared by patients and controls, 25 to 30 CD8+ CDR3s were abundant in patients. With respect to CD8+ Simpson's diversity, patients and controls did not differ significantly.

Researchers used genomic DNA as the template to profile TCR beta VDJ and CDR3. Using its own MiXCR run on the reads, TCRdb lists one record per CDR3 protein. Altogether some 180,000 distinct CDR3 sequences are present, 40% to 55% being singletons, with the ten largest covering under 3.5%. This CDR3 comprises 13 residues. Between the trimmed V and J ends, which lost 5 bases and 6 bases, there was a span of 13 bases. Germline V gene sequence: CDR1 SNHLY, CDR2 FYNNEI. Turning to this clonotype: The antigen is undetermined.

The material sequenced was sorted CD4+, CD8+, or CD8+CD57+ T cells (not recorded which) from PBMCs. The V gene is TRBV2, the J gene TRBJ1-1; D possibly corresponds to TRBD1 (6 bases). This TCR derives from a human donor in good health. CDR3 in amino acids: CASSFGTPSEAFF. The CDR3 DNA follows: TGTGCCAGCAGTTTCGGGACACCTTCTGAAGCTTTCTTT.